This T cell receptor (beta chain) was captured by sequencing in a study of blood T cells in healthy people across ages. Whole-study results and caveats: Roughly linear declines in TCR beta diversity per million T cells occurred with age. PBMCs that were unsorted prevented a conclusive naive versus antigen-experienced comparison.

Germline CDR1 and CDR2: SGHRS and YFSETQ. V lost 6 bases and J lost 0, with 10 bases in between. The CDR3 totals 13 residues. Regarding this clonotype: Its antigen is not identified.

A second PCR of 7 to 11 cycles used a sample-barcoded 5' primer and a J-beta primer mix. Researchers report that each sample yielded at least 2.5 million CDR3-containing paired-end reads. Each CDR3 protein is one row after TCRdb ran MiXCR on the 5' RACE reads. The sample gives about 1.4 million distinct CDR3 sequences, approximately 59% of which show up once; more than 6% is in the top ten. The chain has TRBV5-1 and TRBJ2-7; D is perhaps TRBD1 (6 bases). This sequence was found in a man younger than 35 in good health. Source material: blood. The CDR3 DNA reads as TGCGCCAGCAACAACAGGGACTCCTACGAGCAGTACTTC. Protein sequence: CASNNRDSYEQYF.